The TCR beta chain under discussion was sequenced for a study of T cell responses to AZD1222 COVID-19 vaccine. Overall study: The analysis combined second doses at about 4 or about 12 weeks. General observations from the study: At baseline, seropositivity was found in only a handful of AZD1222 recipients. White British donors predominated, females outnumbered males, and clonal diversity was possibly underestimated.

This clone appeared a single time. Its specificity is unknown. The identical CDR3 is also encoded by other nucleotide sequences in the sample. Germline assignment: CDR1 MNHNS and CDR2 SASEGT. With 3 bases removed from V and 0 bases from J, the gap between germline ends came to 8 bases. The CDR3 is 15 residues long. Repertoires were generated with immunoSEQ multiplex PCR, while TCRdb's copy carries only in-frame clones and drops some. The sample holds 65,000 to 90,000 clones, more than 70% seen once. This TCR was recovered from an adult in good health. Sequencing was performed on peripheral blood, taken on day 0 of AZD1222 vaccination. The chain employs TRBV6-1 and TRBJ2-2; D might be TRBD1 (6 bases). The DNA for the CDR3 is TGTGCCAGCAGTGAGGGGACACCGAACACCGGGGAGCTGTTTTTT. Residues: CASSEGTPNTGELFF.